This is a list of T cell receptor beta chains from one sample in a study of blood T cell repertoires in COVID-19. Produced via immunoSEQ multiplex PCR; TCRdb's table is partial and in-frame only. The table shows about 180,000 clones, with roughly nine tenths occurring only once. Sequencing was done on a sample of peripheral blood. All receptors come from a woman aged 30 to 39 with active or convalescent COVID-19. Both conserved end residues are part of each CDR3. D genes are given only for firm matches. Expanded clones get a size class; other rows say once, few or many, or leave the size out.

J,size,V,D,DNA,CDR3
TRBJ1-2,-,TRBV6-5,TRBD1,TGTGCCAGCAGTTACGAGGGGGCACGGGGCTACACCTTC,CASSYEGARGYTF
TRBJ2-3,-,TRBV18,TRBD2,TGTGCCAGCTCACCCGGGACTAGCGGGAGGACAGATACGCAGTATTTT,CASSPGTSGRTDTQYF
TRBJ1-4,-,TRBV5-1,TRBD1,TGCGCCAGCAGCGGCGGACAGGGCGTCAGGCAGAATGAAAAACTGTTTTTT,CASSGGQGVRQNEKLFF
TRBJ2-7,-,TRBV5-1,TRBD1,TGCGCCAGCAGCGCTGGACAGGTCTCCTACGAGCAGTACTTC,CASSAGQVSYEQYF
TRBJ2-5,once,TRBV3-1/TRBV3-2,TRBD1,TGTGCCAGCAGCACACAACAGGGGGCGGGGACCCAGTACTTC,CASSTQQGAGTQYF
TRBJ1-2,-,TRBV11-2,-,TGTGCCAGCAGCAAAACCCGGGACTATGGCTACACCTTC,CASSKTRDYGYTF
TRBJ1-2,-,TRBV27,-,TGTGCCAGCAGTTTAACAGGGACCGCAGGGAGCTACACCTTC,CASSLTGTAGSYTF
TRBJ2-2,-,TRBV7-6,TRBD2,TGTGCCAGCAGCTTAGGAGTAGCGGGGGCCCTGAACACCGGGGAGCTGTTTTTT,CASSLGVAGALNTGELFF
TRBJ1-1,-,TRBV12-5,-,TGTGCTAGTGGTTCAGCCTGGGTTGCGGGGCAGAAGAACACTGAAGCTTTCTTT,CASGSAWVAGQKNTEAFF
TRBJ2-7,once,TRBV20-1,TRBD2,TGCAGTGCTAGTCCCTTTACTAGCGGGAGGTACGAGCAGTACTTC,CSASPFTSGRYEQYF
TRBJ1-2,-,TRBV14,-,TGTGCCAGCAGCCAAGAACGCGGCTATGGCTACACCTTC,CASSQERGYGYTF
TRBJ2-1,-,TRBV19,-,TGTGCCAGTAGCCCGGTTGCCCACAATGAGCAGTTCTTC,CASSPVAHNEQFF
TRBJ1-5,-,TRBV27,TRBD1,TGTGCCAGCAGTTTAGGGACAGGCAATCAGCCCCAGCATTTT,CASSLGTGNQPQHF
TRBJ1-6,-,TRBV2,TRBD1,TGTGCCAGCAGGGGGACAGGGAATTCACCCCTCCACTTT,CASRGTGNSPLHF
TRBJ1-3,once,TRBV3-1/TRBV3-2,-,TGTGCCAGCAGCCAAGTGTACTCTGGAAACACCATATATTTT,CASSQVYSGNTIYF
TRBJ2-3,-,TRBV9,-,TGTGCCAGCAGCGTCGACCTAGCGCCAGATACGCAGTATTTT,CASSVDLAPDTQYF
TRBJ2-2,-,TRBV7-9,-,TGTGCCAGCAGCTCGACAAACACGAACACCGGGGAGCTGTTTTTT,CASSSTNTNTGELFF
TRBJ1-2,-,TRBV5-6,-,TGTGCCAGCAGTTCTGCCTTGAACAGGCCGGACTATGGCTACACCTTC,CASSSALNRPDYGYTF
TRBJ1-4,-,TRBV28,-,TGTGCCAGCAGCCTTAAAGAAAAACTGTTTTTT,CASSLKEKLFF
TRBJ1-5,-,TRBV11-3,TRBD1,TGTGCCAGCAGCCTACAGGGGAATCAGCCCCAGCATTTT,CASSLQGNQPQHF
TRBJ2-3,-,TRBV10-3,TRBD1,TGTGCCATCAGTGAGGACAGGGACACAGATACGCAGTATTTT,CAISEDRDTDTQYF
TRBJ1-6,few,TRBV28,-,TGTGCCAGCAGCCTATATAATTCACCCCTCCACTTT,CASSLYNSPLHF
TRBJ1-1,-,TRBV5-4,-,TGTGCCAGCAGCTTGAGTAGTCGGGGAGAAGCTGAAGCTTTCTTT,CASSLSSRGEAEAFF
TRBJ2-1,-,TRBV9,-,TGTGCCAGCAGCACACGGGGGAGTAACTCCTACAATGAGCAGTTCTTC,CASSTRGSNSYNEQFF
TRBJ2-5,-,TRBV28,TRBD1,TGTGCCAGCAGCCCTCCAGGGGGCGTCCCCCAAGAGACCCAGTACTTC,CASSPPGGVPQETQYF
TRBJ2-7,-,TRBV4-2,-,TGTGCCAGCAGCCAAGAATATCGCCCCAGCGGGTCCTACGAGCAGTACTTC,CASSQEYRPSGSYEQYF
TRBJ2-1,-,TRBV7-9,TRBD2,TGTGCCAGCAGCTTTTGGGGTGTGACTAGCGGGAGTTCCTACAATGAGCAGTTCTTC,CASSFWGVTSGSSYNEQFF
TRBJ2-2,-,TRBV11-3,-,TGTGCCAGCAGCTTAGATCTTTGGGGGCGAGGTGGGGAGCTGTTTTTT,CASSLDLWGRGGELFF
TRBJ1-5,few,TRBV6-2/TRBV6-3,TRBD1,TGTGCCAGCAGTTACTCTACACAGGGGATGAAGCCCCAGCATTTT,CASSYSTQGMKPQHF
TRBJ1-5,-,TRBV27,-,TGTGCCAGCAGTTTATCTGGCATGCCAAACAATCAGCCCCAGCATTTT,CASSLSGMPNNQPQHF
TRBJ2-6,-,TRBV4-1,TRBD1,TGCGCCAGCAGCCAAGATCCCCCTTCGGGACAGGGGGCGCTTGGGGCCAACGTCCTGACTTTC,CASSQDPPSGQGALGANVLTF
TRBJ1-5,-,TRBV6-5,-,TGTGCCAGCAGGGCTACAGGTAATAGCAATCAGCCCCAGCATTTT,CASRATGNSNQPQHF
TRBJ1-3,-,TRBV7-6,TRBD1,TGTGCCAGCAGCTTAGGGGGACAGCGCTCTGGAAACACCATATATTTT,CASSLGGQRSGNTIYF
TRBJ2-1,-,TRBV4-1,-,TGCGCCAGCAGCCCAAGGAAGGGAGGAGCCGATGAGCAGTTCTTC,CASSPRKGGADEQFF
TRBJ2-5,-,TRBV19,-,TGTGCCAGTAGTATAGCCCTCGGCGGCCAAGAGACCCAGTACTTC,CASSIALGGQETQYF
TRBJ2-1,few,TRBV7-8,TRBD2,TGTGCCAGCAGCCCGTACAGGACTAGCGGGGGGCTCGACTCCTACAATGAGCAGTTCTTC,CASSPYRTSGGLDSYNEQFF
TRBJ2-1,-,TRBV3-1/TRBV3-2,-,TGTGCCAGCAGCCAAGTTAGTGAGCAGTTCTTC,CASSQVSEQFF
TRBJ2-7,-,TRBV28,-,TGTGCCAGCAGTTTTGCTAACAGCTACGAGCAGTACTTC,CASSFANSYEQYF
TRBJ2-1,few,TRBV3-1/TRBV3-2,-,TGTGCCAGCAGCCACAGGACAGTGTCGTTCTTC,CASSHRTVSFF
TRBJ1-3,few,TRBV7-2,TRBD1,TGTGCCAGCAGCTTAAAAGGGACAGGAACAAAGGGAAACACCATATATTTT,CASSLKGTGTKGNTIYF
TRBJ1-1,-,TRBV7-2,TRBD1,TGTGCCAGCAGCTCCACAGGGGGCTGGGACACTGAAGCTTTCTTT,CASSSTGGWDTEAFF
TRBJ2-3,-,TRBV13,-,TGTGCCAGCAGCTCACATAGCACAGATACGCAGTATTTT,CASSSHSTDTQYF
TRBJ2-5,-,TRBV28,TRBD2,TGTGCCAGCAGTTCCTTAGGGACTAGGAAAGAGACCCAGTACTTC,CASSSLGTRKETQYF
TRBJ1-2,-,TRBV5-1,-,TGCGCCAGCAGCTGGGGATTGGGGGCGGTTTATGGCTACACCTTC,CASSWGLGAVYGYTF
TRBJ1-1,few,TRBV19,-,TGTGCCAGTAGTATAGCCTCAGGGACTGAAGCTTTCTTT,CASSIASGTEAFF
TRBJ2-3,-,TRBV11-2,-,TGTGCCAGCAGCTTAACTACTGATACGCAGTATTTT,CASSLTTDTQYF
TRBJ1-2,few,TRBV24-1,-,TGTGCCACCAGTGGGGGGCACTATGGCTACACCTTC,CATSGGHYGYTF
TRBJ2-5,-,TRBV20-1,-,TGCAGTGCTAGTTACAGGGTAGGGGAAGAGACCCAGTACTTC,CSASYRVGEETQYF
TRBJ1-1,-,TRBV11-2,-,TGTGCCAGCAGCTTAGATCGGGAAACTGAAGCTTTCTTT,CASSLDRETEAFF
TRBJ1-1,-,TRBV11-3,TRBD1,TGTGCCAGCAGTCCCCGGCTGGCAGGGGGAGCTTTCTTT,CASSPRLAGGAFF
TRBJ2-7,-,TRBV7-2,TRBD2,TGTGCCAGCAGCTTACTCCTCCTTCCGGGACTAGCGGGAGATTCGTTAGGGGACTTC,CASSLLLLPGLAGDSLGDF
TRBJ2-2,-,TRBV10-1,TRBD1,TGCGCCAGCAGTGAGCGAAGGACAGGGACAGGCGGGGAGCTGTTTTTT,CASSERRTGTGGELFF
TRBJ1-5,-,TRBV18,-,TGTGCCAGCTCAGAGAACTCTGATCAGCCCCAGCATTTT,CASSENSDQPQHF
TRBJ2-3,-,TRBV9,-,TGTGCCAGCAGCGCATTTAGCACAGATACGCAGTATTTT,CASSAFSTDTQYF
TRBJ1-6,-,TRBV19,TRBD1,TGTGCCAGTAGTACTGTCAGGGGGCGGGGGAATTCACCCCTCCACTTT,CASSTVRGRGNSPLHF
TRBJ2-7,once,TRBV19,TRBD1,TGTGCCAGTAGCCCGACAGGGGGTGGGGGCGAGCAGTACTTC,CASSPTGGGGEQYF
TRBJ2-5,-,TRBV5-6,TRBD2,TGTGCCAGCAGCTCCGGGACTAGCGGCGAAGAGACCCAGTACTTC,CASSSGTSGEETQYF
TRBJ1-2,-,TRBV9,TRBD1,TGTGCCAGCAGCGTGGATCAGGGACAGGGGAGCGGCTACACCTTC,CASSVDQGQGSGYTF
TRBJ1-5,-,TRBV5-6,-,TGTGCCAGCAGCTTTGGGGACTGGAATCAGCCCCAGCATTTT,CASSFGDWNQPQHF